This T cell receptor (beta chain) was profiled in a study of OX40 agonist ivuxolimab in advanced cancers. Overall study context: Each patient was given ivuxolimab into a vein every 2 weeks, at 0.01 to 10 mg/kg.

The repertoire was sequenced with immunoSEQ multiplex PCR; TCRdb's copy has only in-frame clones and lacks some. Here the sample spans more than 65,000 clones, roughly 86% being singletons. On this clone: As yet, its antigen is unknown.

Whole-study findings and limits: On average, CD8+ T cells showed a greater number of expanded clones than CD4+. Among the lowest levels of clonal expansion were found in partial responders at 0.1-3.0 mg/kg. Antigen targets of the expanded peripheral T cells went undetermined.

The sample was CD4+ or CD8+ T cells sorted from blood, taken in a trial of the OX40 agonist ivuxolimab. This receptor was taken from an adult with an advanced solid tumor such as melanoma, head and neck, liver or kidney cancer.

CDR3 sequence reads: CARSPGPCTDTQYF. The DNA for the CDR3 is TGTGCCAGAAGCCCTGGACCTTGCACAGATACGCAGTATTTT. The chain couples TRBV5-3 to TRBJ2-3; D ambiguous. TRBV5-3 is an ORF, and what it does is uncertain. The CDR3 is made up of 14 amino acids. Trimming cost V 4 bases and J 1 base, with 10 bases left between them.